These T cell receptor beta chains were read from a single sample in a study of blood T cell repertoires in COVID-19. Clones were sequenced by immunoSEQ multiplex PCR, and TCRdb holds only the in-frame ones, with some missing. The sample carries about 18,000 clones, around nine tenths recorded once. The sequencing sample was made of peripheral blood. The receptors were sampled from a man between 40 and 49 years old with active COVID-19. The conserved cysteine and the conserved F or W are not part of the CDR3 here. D genes are given only for firm matches.

TRBJ2-3,NA,TRBV21-1,ASSKFFRSGRCTDTQY
TRBJ1-1,NA,TRBV12-3/TRBV12-4,ASRGAEAF
TRBJ2-1,NA,TRBV7-2,ASRAALSYNEQF
TRBJ2-2,TRBD2,TRBV9,ASSAGLANTGELF
TRBJ1-3,NA,TRBV18,ASSPRQVSGNTIY
TRBJ2-1,NA,TRBV3-1/TRBV3-2,ASSHSGIYNEQF
TRBJ1-1,NA,TRBV7-2,ASSSQGLGNTEAF
TRBJ2-6,NA,TRBV30,AWSGGGAGANVLT
TRBJ2-1,NA,TRBV29-1,SGAGAGSYNEQF
TRBJ2-7,TRBD1,TRBV10-1,ASSDGTEFYEQY
TRBJ2-1,NA,TRBV10-3,ATLDLSYNEQF
TRBJ2-1,TRBD2,TRBV7-9,ASSLAAILAGGNNEQF
TRBJ2-1,TRBD2,TRBV10-1,ASSESIPGTRGSSYNEQF
TRBJ1-1,NA,TRBV4-2,ASSRTGTPEAF
TRBJ2-7,TRBD2,TRBV11-2,ASSFAAGGSEQY
TRBJ2-1,TRBD2,TRBV28,ASSFKLAGSTNEQF
TRBJ2-7,TRBD2,TRBV27,ASSFGLAGGPYEQY
TRBJ2-7,TRBD2,TRBV6-4,ASSDKEPGLAGRRAYEQY
TRBJ2-4,TRBD1,TRBV18,ASSPLDRENIQY
TRBJ1-1,NA,TRBV14,ASSLGVLTEAF
TRBJ1-1,TRBD1,TRBV27,ASKDRGNTEAF
TRBJ2-3,NA,TRBV9,ASSVGGGIADTQY
TRBJ1-1,NA,TRBV5-4,ASSLAQANTEAF
TRBJ2-2,NA,TRBV10-3,AISRRENTGELF
TRBJ1-1,TRBD1,TRBV14,ASSQLLGQYTEAF
TRBJ1-1,TRBD1,TRBV29-1,SVLRTGNTEAF
TRBJ2-1,NA,TRBV11-2,ASSKRTGMNNEQF
TRBJ2-1,TRBD1,TRBV10-1,ASSDVGTGSYNEQF
TRBJ2-7,TRBD1,TRBV10-2,ASRDFGTGLYEQY
TRBJ1-1,TRBD1,TRBV15,ATSRDTGEYAEAF
TRBJ2-2,TRBD1,TRBV27,ASSPFPGQVGLELF
TRBJ2-4,TRBD1,TRBV29-1,SAGTVNIQY
TRBJ2-7,NA,TRBV4-1,ASSLTTMWEQY
TRBJ2-2,TRBD1,TRBV5-1,ASSRSTGSNTGELF
TRBJ2-7,NA,TRBV27,ASSLSQTLPPSYEQY
TRBJ2-1,NA,TRBV5-6,ASSLPGERMRGEQF
TRBJ2-3,TRBD1,TRBV14,ASSRRDRITDTQY
TRBJ2-1,NA,TRBV4-3,ASSQGMRGPSWEQF
TRBJ2-5,TRBD2,TRBV29-1,SAGLAGGDTQY
TRBJ2-7,TRBD2,TRBV27,ASSLREGRDEQY
TRBJ1-6,NA,TRBV18,ASSLMDTSSYNSPLH
TRBJ2-1,NA,TRBV6-2/TRBV6-3,ASSYVQTGSSYNEQF
TRBJ1-1,TRBD1,TRBV5-5,ASSLLDRGKMRDTEAF
TRBJ1-3,NA,TRBV21-1,ASSKGEAGIVSGNTIY
TRBJ1-6,NA,TRBV7-8,ASSLAGYQGYSPLH
TRBJ2-2,TRBD2,TRBV6-2/TRBV6-3,ASSYRGGRTGELF
TRBJ2-6,NA,TRBV6-5,ASSFRLPGANVLT
TRBJ1-1,NA,TRBV6-6,ASSPGTQANTEAF
TRBJ2-7,NA,TRBV5-6,ASSLAEGPYEQY
TRBJ2-2,TRBD1,TRBV7-8,AILQGWGELF
TRBJ2-1,TRBD2,TRBV6-2/TRBV6-3,ASSPGLAGVNEQF
TRBJ2-5,NA,TRBV2,ASSVNSLSQETQY
TRBJ2-7,TRBD1,TRBV29-1,SVLDRSDYEQY
TRBJ1-2,TRBD1,TRBV7-2,ASSPRTGGLTNYGYT
TRBJ2-2,TRBD1,TRBV24-1,ATSDSGQGTGGELF
TRBJ1-5,TRBD1,TRBV19,ASSRTGGGNQPQH
TRBJ2-7,NA,TRBV27,ASSLFSSVTYEQY
TRBJ1-1,TRBD1,TRBV24-1,ATSDDRGSAF